The rows below give T cell receptor beta chains drawn from one sample of a study of blood T cell repertoires in COVID-19. Assay: immunoSEQ multiplex PCR; the TCRdb copy retains only in-frame clones and omits some. In the table there are 180,000 or so clones, about nine tenths of which are singletons. Sequenced sample: peripheral blood. The receptors stem from a woman aged 25-40 years with acute or convalescent COVID-19. CDR3s include the opening cysteine and the closing phenylalanine or tryptophan. D genes are given only for firm matches. Not all rows give a size; the values are once, few, many and, for expanded clones, a class.

J gene: TRBJ1-2
V gene: TRBV6-2/TRBV6-3
clone size: -
D gene: TRBD1
CDR3 DNA: TGTGCCAGCAGTTACGAGGGGGCCCACGGCTACACCTTC
CDR3 protein: CASSYEGAHGYTF

J gene: TRBJ2-2
V gene: TRBV3-1/TRBV3-2
clone size: -
D gene: -
CDR3 DNA: TGTGCCTCGGAGCACAACACCGGGGAGCTGTTTTTT
CDR3 protein: CASEHNTGELFF

J gene: TRBJ1-5
V gene: TRBV18
clone size: -
D gene: -
CDR3 DNA: TGTGCCAGCTCTCCCGGGACACATCTGCCCCAGCATTTT
CDR3 protein: CASSPGTHLPQHF

J gene: TRBJ2-3
V gene: TRBV19
clone size: -
D gene: TRBD1
CDR3 DNA: TGTGCCAGTAGTATACTGACAGGGGCTAGCACAGATACGCAGTATTTT
CDR3 protein: CASSILTGASTDTQYF

J gene: TRBJ2-5
V gene: TRBV5-6
clone size: -
D gene: -
CDR3 DNA: TGTGCCAGCAGCTGGAGCGGGCATGGGGGGACCCAGTACTTC
CDR3 protein: CASSWSGHGGTQYF

J gene: TRBJ2-7
V gene: TRBV11-2
clone size: once
D gene: -
CDR3 DNA: TGTGCCAGCAGCTTAGCCCCTCTCCAGCGGGAGCAGTACTTC
CDR3 protein: CASSLAPLQREQYF

J gene: TRBJ1-4
V gene: TRBV5-1
clone size: -
D gene: TRBD1
CDR3 DNA: TGCGCCAGCAGCTTGGCCGGGACAGGGAATGAAAAACTGTTTTTT
CDR3 protein: CASSLAGTGNEKLFF

J gene: TRBJ2-1
V gene: TRBV9
clone size: -
D gene: -
CDR3 DNA: TGTGCCAGCAGCGTAGGAGACAATGAGCAGTTCTTC
CDR3 protein: CASSVGDNEQFF

J gene: TRBJ1-2
V gene: TRBV5-4
clone size: -
D gene: -
CDR3 DNA: TGTGCCAGCAGCTTGGAAGGAGCCTATGGCTACACCTTC
CDR3 protein: CASSLEGAYGYTF

J gene: TRBJ1-4
V gene: TRBV24-1
clone size: -
D gene: TRBD1
CDR3 DNA: TGTGCCGTTCAAGGGGGCGATGAAAAACTGTTTTTT
CDR3 protein: CAVQGGDEKLFF

J gene: TRBJ2-7
V gene: TRBV10-1
clone size: -
D gene: TRBD2
CDR3 DNA: TGCGCCAGCAGTGACGGGCGGGAGGGCCTCTACGAGCAGTACTTC
CDR3 protein: CASSDGREGLYEQYF

J gene: TRBJ2-1
V gene: TRBV12-3/TRBV12-4
clone size: -
D gene: TRBD2
CDR3 DNA: TGTGCCCGAGCGGGAGAGGTCTACAATGAGCAGTTCTTC
CDR3 protein: CARAGEVYNEQFF

J gene: TRBJ1-2
V gene: TRBV13
clone size: -
D gene: -
CDR3 DNA: TGTGCCAGCAGCTTAGTGGGGGGAGCTAACTATGGCTACACCTTC
CDR3 protein: CASSLVGGANYGYTF

J gene: TRBJ2-5
V gene: TRBV28
clone size: -
D gene: TRBD1
CDR3 DNA: TGTGCCAGCAGCCCCGGGACAGCACAAGAGACCCAGTACTTC
CDR3 protein: CASSPGTAQETQYF

J gene: TRBJ1-5
V gene: TRBV6-1
clone size: -
D gene: -
CDR3 DNA: TGTGCCAGCAGTGAAATGAGGAGTGGCAATCAGCCCCAGCATTTT
CDR3 protein: CASSEMRSGNQPQHF

J gene: TRBJ2-5
V gene: TRBV20-1
clone size: -
D gene: TRBD1
CDR3 DNA: TGCAGTGCTAGTGACAGGGGAAGGCGGGAGACCCAGTACTTC
CDR3 protein: CSASDRGRRETQYF

J gene: TRBJ2-7
V gene: TRBV7-8
clone size: -
D gene: TRBD1
CDR3 DNA: TGTGCCAGCAGCTTAGTGGGACAGGGGTTAGACTACGAGCAGTACTTC
CDR3 protein: CASSLVGQGLDYEQYF

J gene: TRBJ2-5
V gene: TRBV7-8
clone size: -
D gene: TRBD2
CDR3 DNA: TGTGCCAGCAGCCCGAGGACTAGCGGGAGGGAGACCCAGTACTTC
CDR3 protein: CASSPRTSGRETQYF